This entry describes one TCR beta chain. What it binds is not known. The sample belongs to a study of molecular identifiers for immune sequencing clone quantification. Findings and caveats of the study: The sizes of highly expanded clones could be underestimated when identical TCR molecules share a barcode. Spike-in Jurkat TCR RNA from a single cell reportedly registered among 900,000 to 1,000,000 naive cells.

The germline gives CDR1 ENHRY, CDR2 SYGVKD. The CDR3 loop spans 15 amino acids. V gave up 6 bases and J gave up 2 bases, with 17 bases separating them. Previously described methods and listed TCR primers were used for bulk TCR libraries. In TCRdb, the PCR reads were re-called with MiXCR into one record per CDR3 protein. The data hold hundreds of thousands of distinct CDR3 sequences, with around 25% observed a single time. The authors gated naive CD8 T cells as CD8+CD4-CCR7+CD45RA+ for sorting. The TCR sequence derives from a human donor in good health. Some libraries in this study had Jurkat cell RNA spiked in. The J gene is TRBJ2-7, the V gene TRBV10-3; a possible D gene is TRBD1 (6 bases). Material: naive CD8+ T cells from blood, with Jurkat cell RNA spiked in. Stated subset: FACS-sorted CD8+CD4-CCR7+CD45RA+ naive T cells. The CDR3 DNA follows: TGTGCCATCAGCGGCCCTCAGGGGATCACCTACGAGCAGTACTTC. Translation gives CAISGPQGITYEQYF.